A single sample is the source of the 8 T cell receptor beta chains below, sequenced in a study of cytomegalovirus exposure and HLA in healthy donors. Use of 60 Vbeta and 13 Jbeta primers characterized the PCR. Method: immunoSEQ multiplex PCR; TCRdb's copy keeps in-frame clones and lacks some. This repertoire comprises about 84,000 clones; its ten largest clones make up about 0.5%. Sequencing used PBMCs. The receptors here all came from a middle-aged man in good health and CMV-seronegative.

The chain uses TRBV6-1 and TRBJ2-1; 9 positions agree with TRBD1. Germline V gene sequence: CDR1 MNHNS, CDR2 SASEGT. The CDR3 sequence is 15 residues long. V gave up 4 bases and J gave up 6 bases; unmatched junction bases: 7. The CDR3 DNA reads TGTGCCAGCAGTGCGGGACAGGGAGGGGGCAATGAGCAGTTCTTC. Protein sequence: CASSAGQGGGNEQFF.

The chain has TRBV2 and TRBJ2-2, with TRBD1 identical over 9 bases. V shed 5 bases and J 2 bases; nucleotides not matched to a gene: 3. Germline-derived CDR1 and CDR2 are SNHLY and FYNNEI. The CDR3 sequence is 15 residues long. CDR3 sequence (DNA): TGTGCCAGCAGTCCACAGGGGGCAAACACCGGGGAGCTGTTTTTT. Residues: CASSPQGANTGELFF.

The rearrangement links TRBV19 to TRBJ1-2, with D maybe TRBD1 (5 bases). The CDR3 totals 14 residues. Germline V gene sequence: CDR1 LNHDA, CDR2 SQIVND (reference sequence). Trimming left V 5 bases short and J 4 bases short, with 14 bases between. DNA for the CDR3: TGTGCCAGTAGTTCTCGGGGGGGAGCCTATGGCTACACCTTC. Translating it yields CASSSRGGAYGYTF.

V usage is TRBV28 and J usage is TRBJ1-2; 8 positions agree with TRBD1. The length of the CDR3 is 14 residues. With 6 bases clipped from V and 5 bases from J, the junction kept 8 bases outside the gene matches. Germline loops: CDR1 MDHEN, CDR2 SYDVKM. The CDR3 is CASRPGGGWYGYTF. DNA for the CDR3: TGTGCCAGCAGGCCAGGGGGCGGTTGGTATGGCTACACCTTC.

V is TRBV19 and J is TRBJ1-6; 7 bases agree with TRBD1. This CDR3 spans 16 amino acids. Germline loops: CDR1 LNHDA, CDR2 SQIVND (reference sequence). Trimming cost V 3 bases and J 7 bases; bases outside gene matches: 9. The CDR3 DNA reads TGTGCCAGTAGTATTGAGCCAGGGGGTATCAATTCACCCCTCCACTTT. Amino acid sequence: CASSIEPGGINSPLHF.

This rearrangement joins TRBV5-1 to TRBJ2-7; TRBD1 is a possible D gene (5 bases). Per the germline V gene, CDR1 is SGHRS and CDR2 is YFSETQ. The CDR3 length is 14 residues. V was trimmed by 6 bases and J by 1 base, leaving 14 bases between them. The DNA for the CDR3 is TGCGCCAGCAAATTTGATGACAGTTCCTACGAGCAGTACTTC. It yields the protein CASKFDDSSYEQYF.

This sequence joins TRBV18 and TRBJ1-1; TRBD1 aligns across 9 bases. The CDR3 has 15 residues. The junction had 16 bases not matched to a gene; V was cut back by 6 bases and J by 11 bases. Germline CDR1 is KGHSH and CDR2 is LQKENI. The CDR3 sequence is CASSRTGRDRVNAFF. The CDR3 DNA sequence: TGTGCCAGCTCGCGCACGGGTCGGGACAGGGTAAATGCTTTCTTT.

The CDR3 is CASSSWGPEGEAFF. DNA for the CDR3: TGTGCCAGCAGCTCCTGGGGCCCGGAAGGTGAAGCTTTCTTT. The genes are TRBV4-2 and TRBJ1-1, with D possibly TRBD1 on 5 matching bases. This CDR3 has 14 amino acids. V was trimmed by 5 bases and J by 7 bases, leaving 17 bases between them. From germline, CDR1 is LGHNA and CDR2 YNFKEQ.